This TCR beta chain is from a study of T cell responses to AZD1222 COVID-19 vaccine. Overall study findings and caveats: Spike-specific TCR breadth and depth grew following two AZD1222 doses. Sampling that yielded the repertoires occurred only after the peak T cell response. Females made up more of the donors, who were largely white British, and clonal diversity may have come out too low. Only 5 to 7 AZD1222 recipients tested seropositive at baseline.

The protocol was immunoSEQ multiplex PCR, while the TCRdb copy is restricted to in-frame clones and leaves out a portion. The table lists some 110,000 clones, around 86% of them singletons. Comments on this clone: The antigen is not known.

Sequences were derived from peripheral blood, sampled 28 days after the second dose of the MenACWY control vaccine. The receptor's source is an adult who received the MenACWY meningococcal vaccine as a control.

The CDR3 here is CASSPSDRTLHF. CDR3 bases: TGTGCCAGCAGCCCCTCGGACAGGACGCTCCACTTT. The gene calls are TRBV7-8 and TRBJ1-6; TRBD1 agrees at 7 bases. J was trimmed by 16 bases and V by 5 bases; bases with no gene match: 8. Germline V CDR1 and CDR2: SGHVS, FQNEAQ. The CDR3 covers 12 residues.